These 5 T cell receptor beta chains were sequenced from one sample in a study of T-cell reconstitution after alpha-beta-depleted transplantation in children. Construction of the TCRbeta library involved unique molecular identifiers. TCRdb recomputed calls from the PCR reads with MiXCR, one row per CDR3 protein. This sample has about 170,000 distinct CDR3 sequences; around 10% occur once, and the top ten carry about 13%. This material consisted of PBMCs, taken before TCRalphabeta/CD19-depleted stem cell transplant. These receptors were collected from a boy between 2 and 15 years old with acute myeloid leukemia, due to receive a stem cell transplant.

In its sample, this clonotype was seen many times. The chain carries TRBV6-2 or TRBV6-3 and TRBJ1-5; D is ambiguous. CDR1 is MNHEY, CDR2 SVGEGT, per germline. Trimming stripped 5 bases from V and 7 bases from J, with 12 bases between. CDR3 length: 13 amino acids. CDR3 sequence (DNA): TGTGCCAGCAGTCCTCAGGCTCGGCAGCCCCAGCATTTT. Translation gives CASSPQARQPQHF.

The rearrangement links TRBV12-3 or TRBV12-4 to TRBJ2-3; 12 bases line up with TRBD2. Trimming at V came to 1 base and at J to 6 bases, leaving 5 bases not matched to a gene. This CDR3 has 16 amino acids. CDR3 loop: CASSLVLAGGVDTQYF. The CDR3 nucleotides read TGTGCCAGCAGTTTAGTTCTAGCGGGGGGGGTGGATACGCAGTATTTT.

This clonotype appeared many times. The chain recombines TRBV5-8 with TRBJ2-1, with 14 positions matching TRBD2. Germline-derived CDR1 and CDR2 are SGHTS and YDEGEE. This CDR3 has 17 amino acids. Unmatched junction bases numbered 8, after V lost 4 bases and J lost 5 bases. The CDR3 sequence is CASSRQGTSGSNNEQFF. DNA of the CDR3: TGTGCCAGCAGCAGACAAGGGACTAGCGGGAGTAACAATGAGCAGTTCTTC.

This clonotype has ten or more counts. V gene TRBV4-1 combines with J gene TRBJ1-1; D not certain. Looked up from germline, CDR1 is MGHRA and CDR2 is YSYEKL. V dropped 1 base and J dropped 7 bases, with 10 bases sitting between them. The CDR3 runs 13 residues. DNA of the CDR3: TGCGCCAGCAGCCAAGTGGTAAAGGGTGAAGCTTTCTTT. Translating it yields CASSQVVKGEAFF.

There are many counts of this clonotype. The chain uses TRBV20-1 and TRBJ1-5; 8 nucleotides line up with TRBD1. Germline CDR1 and CDR2: DFQATT and SNEGSKA (reference sequence). V shed 6 bases, J shed 4 bases, and the junction held 8 bases outside the gene matches. The CDR3 covers 14 residues. The CDR3 here is CSAAGGAENQPQHF. Here the CDR3 DNA reads TGCAGTGCCGCAGGGGGCGCAGAGAATCAGCCCCAGCATTTT.